The next 26 T cell receptor beta chains were all read from a single sample in a study of cytomegalovirus exposure and HLA in healthy donors. Using immunoSEQ multiplex PCR, the repertoire was profiled, and TCRdb retains in-frame clones only, with some absent. The sample records 100,000 to 130,000 clones, roughly 88% being singletons. The sequencing input was PBMCs. The receptor source for this set is a woman aged 18-30 years in good health and CMV-seronegative.

V is TRBV7-8 and J is TRBJ2-2; 9 bases match TRBD1. Germline-derived CDR1 and CDR2 are SGHVS and FQNEAQ. The CDR3 consists of 15 residues. Germline trimming cut 4 bases from V and 5 bases from J; bases unmatched to any gene: 5. This CDR3 reads CASSWTQGATGELFF. The CDR3 region has the DNA TGTGCCAGCAGCTGGACACAGGGGGCAACCGGGGAGCTGTTTTTT.

The chain links TRBV19 to TRBJ1-1; D not resolved. The CDR3 has 13 residues. The germline V gene encodes CDR1 LNHDA and CDR2 SQIVND (reference sequence). The V end lost 5 bases, the J end lost 5 bases, and 12 bases lay between the germline ends. The CDR3 DNA sequence: TGTGCCAGTAGTGAGCAATCGGGGACTGAAGCTTTCTTT. Translating gives CASSEQSGTEAFF. The full variable domain, rest sourced from reference TRBV19 and TRBJ1-1, is DGGITQSPKYLFRKEGQNVTLSCEQNLNHDAMYWYRQDPGQGLRLIYYSQIVNDFQKGDIAEGYSVSREKKESFPLTVTSAQKNPTAFYLCASSEQSGTEAFFGQGTRLTVV.

This rearrangement joins TRBV7-3 to TRBJ2-7; a weak D match, TRBD1 (5 bases). The V and J ends lost 5 bases and 5 bases respectively, with 7 bases between them. The germline V gene has CDR1 SGHTA and CDR2 FQGTGA. This CDR3 is 11 amino acids long. DNA of the CDR3: TGTGCCAGCAGCCCAGGGAACGAGCAGTACTTC. This sequence encodes CASSPGNEQYF. Together with reference TRBV7-3 and TRBJ2-7, the CDR3 gives the full variable domain: GAGVSQTPSNKVTEKGKYVELRCDPISGHTALYWYRQSLGQGPEFLIYFQGTGAADDSGLPNDRFFAVRPEGSVSTLKIQRTERGDSAVYLCASSPGNEQYFGPGTRLTVT.

The V call is TRBV28, the J call TRBJ1-2; no reliable D call. The germline CDR1 and CDR2 sequences are MDHEN and SYDVKM. With 3 bases removed from V and 5 bases from J, the gap between germline ends came to 13 bases. CDR3 length: 14 amino acids. CDR3 bases: TGTGCCAGCAGTTTGGCTAATGAGGGATATGGCTACACCTTC. This translates into CASSLANEGYGYTF.

V usage is TRBV20-1 and J usage is TRBJ1-3; D unclear. Germline CDR1 DFQATT, CDR2 SNEGSKA (reference sequence). This CDR3 is 11 amino acids long. The V end was cut by 6 bases, the J end by 7 bases, with 10 bases between. The CDR3: CSADSGNTIYF. The CDR3 nucleotides are TGCAGTGCGGACTCCGGGAACACCATATATTTT.

This clone has just one count. The chain links TRBV6-1 to TRBJ2-2; D gene ambiguous. Between the trimmed V and J ends, which lost 2 bases and 4 bases, there was a span of 8 bases. The CDR3 is 14 residues long. CDR1 and CDR2 from the germline V gene are MNHNS and SASEGT. CDR3 sequence (DNA): TGTGCCAGCAGTGAATTACTCCCCACCGGGGAGCTGTTTTTT. Its translation is CASSELLPTGELFF.

The sample holds a few counts of this clone. The chain carries TRBV4-1 and TRBJ1-2, with 8 bases that match TRBD1. The ends lost 0 bases at V and 3 bases at J; junction bases unmatched: 9. Germline CDR1 and CDR2: MGHRA and YSYEKL. This CDR3 has 17 residues. CDR3 nucleotides: TGCGCCAGCAGCCAAGATGATAGCAGGGGGCCCTACTATGGCTACACCTTC. As protein: CASSQDDSRGPYYGYTF.

The chain has TRBV9 and TRBJ1-1; a possible D gene is TRBD1 (5 bases). Germline V lookup: CDR1 SGDLS, CDR2 YYNGEE. V was shortened by 4 bases and J by 1 base, with 17 bases between the two germline ends. The CDR3 covers 16 residues. The CDR3 DNA follows: TGTGCCAGCAGCAAGTGGGGCCGGGGGACGAACACTGAAGCTTTCTTT. It yields the protein CASSKWGRGTNTEAFF.

This chain links TRBV30 with TRBJ2-5; D possibly corresponds to TRBD2 (5 bases). This CDR3 spans 13 amino acids. Germline values: CDR1 GTSNPN, CDR2 SVGIG (reference sequence). Here the CDR3 DNA reads TGTGCTTTGGAAGGCCTAGCTGGGGAGACCCAGTACTTC. It specifies CALEGLAGETQYF. Complete variable domain (other parts from reference TRBV30 and TRBJ2-5): SQTIHQWPATLVQPVGSPLSLECTVEGTSNPNLYWYRQAAGRGLQLLFYSVGIGQISSEVPQNLSASRPQDRQFILSSKKLLLSDSGFYLCALEGLAGETQYFGPGTRLLVL.

The chain joins TRBV7-8 to TRBJ2-3, with TRBD2 matching over 12 bases. Trimming took 4 bases from V and 1 from J; bases not matched to a gene: 3. Germline V lookup: CDR1 SGHVS, CDR2 FQNEAQ. The CDR3 is 16 residues long. CDR3 nucleotides: TGTGCCAGCAGCTCCCGACTAGCGGGGGGCACAGATACGCAGTATTTT. Protein sequence: CASSSRLAGGTDTQYF.

The chain recombines TRBV5-1 with TRBJ1-2, with 8 bases fitting TRBD1. Germline lookup yields CDR1 SGHRS and CDR2 YFSETQ. The CDR3 runs to 14 residues. V was pared by 0 bases and J by 3 bases, with 1 base of the junction left unmatched. The CDR3 nucleotides are TGCGCCAGCAGCTTGGAGGACAGGGACTATGGCTACACCTTC. Amino acid sequence: CASSLEDRDYGYTF.

This chain links TRBV4-1 with TRBJ2-2; tentative D call: TRBD1 (6 bases). The CDR3 has 13 amino acids. CDR1 and CDR2 (germline): MGHRA, YSYEKL. V dropped 1 base and J dropped 8 bases, with 8 bases sitting between them. The CDR3 here is CASSQGGTGELFF. Here the CDR3 DNA reads TGCGCCAGCAGCCAAGGAGGGACAGGGGAGCTGTTTTTT.

The chain links TRBV10-3 to TRBJ2-1; no firm D call. Germline V gene lookup returns CDR1 ENHRY and CDR2 SYGVKD. This CDR3 contains 15 residues. Trimming shortened V by 6 bases and J by 5 bases, and 17 bases separated the two germline ends. CDR3 region: CAIRNVELSNNEQFF. Here the CDR3 DNA reads TGTGCCATCAGAAACGTAGAATTATCTAACAATGAGCAGTTCTTC.

The gene calls are TRBV30 and TRBJ1-3; TRBD1 aligns across 9 bases. CDR3 length: 12 amino acids. V was clipped by 5 bases and J by 14 bases; unmatched bases: 10. Germline lookup yields CDR1 GTSNPN and CDR2 SVGIG (reference sequence). The CDR3 here is CAWGNTGQGLYF. CDR3 DNA sequence: TGTGCCTGGGGGAACACGGGACAGGGCCTATATTTT. Full variable domain (rest looked up from reference TRBV30 and TRBJ1-3): SQTIHQWPATLVQPVGSPLSLECTVEGTSNPNLYWYRQAAGRGLQLLFYSVGIGQISSEVPQNLSASRPQDRQFILSSKKLLLSDSGFYLCAWGNTGQGLYFGEGSWLTVV.

V usage is TRBV30 and J usage is TRBJ1-2; maybe TRBD1 (6 bases). Per the germline V gene, CDR1 is GTSNPN and CDR2 is SVGIG (reference sequence). V lost 2 bases, J lost 4 bases, and 14 bases lay in between. This CDR3 is 14 amino acids long. CDR3 sequence: CAWSTGGEIYGYTF. The CDR3 region has the DNA TGTGCCTGGAGTACGGGGGGCGAAATCTATGGCTACACCTTC.

V usage is TRBV5-1 and J usage is TRBJ2-5; D is uncertain. Germline CDR1 reads SGHRS; CDR2 reads YFSETQ. The CDR3 loop spans 12 amino acids. V was cut by 4 bases and J by 0 bases, with 4 bases left in between. Here the CDR3 DNA reads TGCGCCAGCAGCGGCAACCAAGAGACCCAGTACTTC. Translated: CASSGNQETQYF.

The chain employs TRBV10-2 and TRBJ1-5, with D possibly TRBD1 on 6 matching bases. Germline V lookup: CDR1 WSHSY, CDR2 SAAADI. Deletions cut 5 bases from V and 6 bases from J, with 11 bases between. The CDR3 totals 13 residues. The CDR3 DNA is TGCGCCAGCAGTCAGGGGATTCGTCAGCCCCAGCATTTT. The encoded protein is CASSQGIRQPQHF.

This chain joins TRBV7-9 and TRBJ1-2, with TRBD1 as a possible D gene (6 bases). The germline V and J ends were trimmed by 8 bases and 2 bases, with 12 bases remaining between them. This CDR3 has 13 amino acids. Germline CDR1 is SEHNR and CDR2 is FQNEAQ (reference sequence). CDR3 amino acids: CASVGHPNYGYTF. CDR3 nucleotide sequence: TGTGCCAGCGTGGGACATCCAAACTATGGCTACACCTTC.

The rearrangement uses TRBV28 and TRBJ2-1; 11 bases agree with TRBD2. V shed 4 bases, J shed 6 bases, and the junction held 5 bases outside the gene matches. There are 15 residues in the CDR3. Per the germline V gene, CDR1 is MDHEN and CDR2 is SYDVKM. CDR3 loop: CASSYRLAGGNEQFF. CDR3 sequence (DNA): TGTGCCAGCAGTTATCGGCTAGCGGGGGGCAATGAGCAGTTCTTC.

V gene TRBV30 combines with J gene TRBJ2-5, with D possibly TRBD1 on 5 matching bases. Germline V lookup: CDR1 GTSNPN, CDR2 SVGIG (reference sequence). This CDR3 is 13 amino acids long. Trimming left V 3 bases short and J 4 bases short, with 12 bases between. The CDR3 region is CAWRQGLAETQYF. The CDR3 DNA follows: TGTGCCTGGAGGCAGGGTTTGGCAGAGACCCAGTACTTC.

The chain links TRBV28 to TRBJ1-3; 9 bases align to TRBD1. Germline values: CDR1 MDHEN, CDR2 SYDVKM. This CDR3 has 13 residues. The V and J ends lost 5 bases and 5 bases, in that order; junction bases with no gene match: 1. CDR3 loop: CASSTGGRNTIYF. The CDR3, as DNA: TGTGCCAGCAGTACAGGGGGCAGAAACACCATATATTTT.

The rearrangement links TRBV9 to TRBJ1-2; D is undetermined. The CDR3 is 11 amino acids. Trimming took 6 bases from V and 4 from J, leaving 7 bases between them. CDR1 is SGDLS and CDR2 is YYNGEE in the germline V gene. This CDR3 is CASKTGYGYTF. In nucleotides, the CDR3 is TGTGCCAGCAAGACGGGCTATGGCTACACCTTC. Drawing the rest from reference TRBV9 and TRBJ1-2, the complete variable domain is DSGVTQTPKHLITATGQRVTLRCSPRSGDLSVYWYQQSLDQGLQFLIQYYNGEERAKGNILERFSAQQFPDLHSELNLSSLELGDSALYFCASKTGYGYTFGSGTRLTVV.

The chain has TRBV11-2 and TRBJ1-3, with unresolved D. The length of the CDR3 is 15 residues. V was shortened by 0 bases and J by 0 bases, with 6 bases between the two germline ends. Germline CDR1 is SGHAT and CDR2 is FQNNGV. The CDR3 DNA reads as TGTGCCAGCAGCTTAGACGGGATCTCTGGAAACACCATATATTTT. This encodes CASSLDGISGNTIYF. Full variable domain (missing parts from reference TRBV11-2 and TRBJ1-3): EAGVAQSPRYKIIEKRQSVAFWCNPISGHATLYWYQQILGQGPKLLIQFQNNGVVDDSQLPKDRFSAERLKGVDSTLKIQPAKLEDSAVYLCASSLDGISGNTIYFGEGSWLTVV.

As DNA, the CDR3 is TGTGCCAGCAGTTCCGGACTAGCGGGGCCGACGGCGCAAGAGACCCAGTACTTC. Its protein product is CASSSGLAGPTAQETQYF. The chain combines TRBV13 with TRBJ2-5; 12 bases fit TRBD2. This CDR3 region has 18 residues. With 6 bases clipped from V and 2 bases from J, the junction kept 13 bases outside the gene matches. Germline CDR1 reads PRHDT; CDR2 reads FYEKMQ (reference sequence).

The chain links TRBV27 to TRBJ2-1; TRBD2 matches 7 bases. Germline-derived CDR1 and CDR2 are MNHEY and SMNVEV (reference sequence). V trimming: 3 bases; J trimming: 5 bases; junction bases outside the gene matches: 4. The CDR3 is 14 residues long. The chain's CDR3 is CASSFGGGDNEQFF. The CDR3 DNA is TGTGCCAGCAGTTTTGGGGGGGGAGACAATGAGCAGTTCTTC.

The chain has TRBV5-1 and TRBJ2-5; TRBD2 matches at 10 bases. This CDR3 spans 16 amino acids. Germline CDR1 is SGHRS and CDR2 is YFSETQ. Germline trimming cut 2 bases from V and 1 base from J; bases unmatched to any gene: 5. As DNA, the CDR3 is TGCGCCAGCAGCTTAAGCGGGGGGGCCGCCCAAGAGACCCAGTACTTC. This codes for CASSLSGGAAQETQYF. Drawing the rest from reference TRBV5-1 and TRBJ2-5, the complete variable domain is KAGVTQTPRYLIKTRGQQVTLSCSPISGHRSVSWYQQTPGQGLQFLFEYFSETQRNKGNFPGRFSGRQFSNSRSEMNVSTLELGDSALYLCASSLSGGAAQETQYFGPGTRLLVL.